Listed here is a single T cell receptor beta chain. This sample was taken from a study of glioma-infiltrating T cells after dendritic cell vaccination. Study details: Autologous tumor lysate-pulsed dendritic cell vaccination was given between about 2003 and 2013.

The primer mix had 60 V beta and 13 J beta primers. Produced via immunoSEQ multiplex PCR; TCRdb's table is partial and in-frame only. The sample consists of about 73,000 clones, over 70% of them appearing once. This CDR3 is built from 15 residues. V dropped 5 bases and J dropped 0; count of bases not matched to a gene: 3. Germline values: CDR1 SEHNR, CDR2 FQNEAQ (reference sequence). The chain joins TRBV7-9 to TRBJ2-7, with 11 bases aligning to TRBD1. This receptor was obtained from a human donor with glioblastoma. Specimen: blood, collected before dendritic cell vaccination. As DNA, the CDR3 is TGTGCCAGCAGCCGCGGGACAGGGGGCTCCTACGAGCAGTACGTC. It codes for CASSRGTGGSYEQYV.